The 27 T cell receptor beta chains below all came from one sample that was sequenced in a study of T cell responses to AZD1222 COVID-19 vaccine. Method: immunoSEQ multiplex PCR; TCRdb's copy keeps in-frame clones and lacks some. Among 25,000 to 35,000 clones, approximately 88% were seen once, and the ten largest hold 1.3%. The sample in question was peripheral blood, obtained on day 0 of AZD1222 vaccination. Source of these receptors: an adult in good health.

This clone came up once. The V gene is TRBV4-1, the J gene TRBJ2-3; 9 positions match TRBD2. This CDR3 has 16 residues. CDR1 and CDR2 (germline): MGHRA, YSYEKL. The V gene end was trimmed by 4 bases and the J gene end by 6 bases; junction bases not matched to a gene: 11. The CDR3 loop reads CASSPGLAGGLDTQYF. The CDR3 coding sequence is TGCGCCAGCAGCCCTGGCCTCGCGGGAGGGCTGGATACGCAGTATTTT.

V is TRBV29-1 and J is TRBJ2-3; 14 bases line up with TRBD2. The CDR3 is 15 amino acids. J was trimmed by 5 bases and V by 6 bases; bases with no gene match: 7. Germline V gives CDR1 SQVTM, CDR2 ANQGSEA. CDR3 region: CSVGTSGSGGDTQYF. DNA for the CDR3: TGCAGCGTCGGGACTAGCGGGAGTGGGGGAGATACGCAGTATTTT.

The chain combines TRBV13 with TRBJ2-7, with D possibly being TRBD1 (5 bases). Looked up from germline, CDR1 is PRHDT and CDR2 is FYEKMQ (reference sequence). The CDR3 loop spans 11 amino acids. Trimming left V 5 bases short and J 5 bases short, with 7 bases between. Here the CDR3 DNA reads TGTGCCAGCAGCATCAGGGACGAGCAGTACTTC. Translated, it gives CASSIRDEQYF.

The V and J genes are TRBV11-3 and TRBJ2-1; TRBD1 matches at 7 bases. The V and J ends lost 2 bases and 4 bases, in that order; junction bases with no gene match: 5. This CDR3 spans 15 amino acids. Germline CDR1 SGHNT, CDR2 YENEEA. The CDR3 here is CASSLQGVSYNEQFF. The CDR3 DNA is TGTGCCAGCAGCTTACAGGGGGTATCGTACAATGAGCAGTTCTTC. The full variable domain, with the rest looked up from reference TRBV11-3 and TRBJ2-1, is EAGVVQSPRYKIIEKKQPVAFWCNPISGHNTLYWYLQNLGQGPELLIRYENEEAVDDSQLPKDRFSAERLKGVDSTLKIQPAELGDSAVYLCASSLQGVSYNEQFFGPGTRLTVL.

The genes are TRBV7-3 and TRBJ2-7; D possibly corresponds to TRBD1 (6 bases). This CDR3 comprises 14 residues. The V end lost 2 bases, the J end lost 5 bases, and 13 bases lay between the germline ends. Germline values: CDR1 SGHTA, CDR2 FQGTGA. The CDR3 coding sequence is TGTGCCAGCAGCTTATACACAGGGAACAACGAGCAGTACTTC. Residues: CASSLYTGNNEQYF. The full variable domain, in which reference TRBV7-3 and TRBJ2-7 provide the parts outside the CDR3, is GAGVSQTPSNKVTEKGKYVELRCDPISGHTALYWYRQSLGQGPEFLIYFQGTGAADDSGLPNDRFFAVRPEGSVSTLKIQRTERGDSAVYLCASSLYTGNNEQYFGPGTRLTVT.

V gene TRBV12-5 combines with J gene TRBJ1-1; D perhaps matches TRBD1 (5 bases). Germline V gives CDR1 LGHNT, CDR2 FRNRAP. The V end lost 3 bases, the J end lost 4 bases, and 18 bases lay between the germline ends. The CDR3 totals 16 residues. CDR3 sequence: CASGFGLAGLGTEAFF. DNA of the CDR3: TGTGCTAGTGGTTTTGGGTTGGCAGGGCTGGGCACTGAAGCTTTCTTT.

The chain uses TRBV27 and TRBJ2-3; TRBD2 matches 9 bases. The trim removed 3 bases at V and 3 bases at J, leaving 10 bases unmatched. This CDR3 has 17 amino acids. Germline loops: CDR1 MNHEY, CDR2 SMNVEV (reference sequence). The CDR3: CASSLGLASAATDTQYF. Written as DNA, the CDR3 is TGTGCCAGCAGTTTGGGACTAGCTTCAGCGGCTACAGATACGCAGTATTTT.

This chain links TRBV5-1 with TRBJ2-3, with D possibly being TRBD1 (8 bases). The germline gives CDR1 SGHRS, CDR2 YFSETQ. This CDR3 is 14 amino acids long. Trimming removed 3 bases at V and 4 bases at J, with 12 bases between. The CDR3 sequence: CASSWGGQADTQYF. The CDR3 coding sequence is TGCGCCAGCAGCTGGGGGGGACAGGCAGATACGCAGTATTTT.

The chain combines TRBV11-2 with TRBJ2-7; D possibly uses TRBD1 or TRBD2 (5 bases each). CDR3 length equals 14 residues. Trimming stripped 3 bases from V and 5 bases from J, with 14 bases between. Germline V CDR1 and CDR2: SGHAT, FQNNGV. CDR3 in DNA: TGTGCCAGCAGCTTTACCGGGGCAGACGACGAGCAGTACTTC. This translates into CASSFTGADDEQYF.

This chain links TRBV5-1 with TRBJ2-3; possibly TRBD2 for D (5 bases). In germline, CDR1 is SGHRS, CDR2 YFSETQ. Deletions cut 0 bases from V and 1 base from J, with 9 bases between. CDR3 length equals 15 residues. The CDR3 nucleotides read TGCGCCAGCAGCTTGGGCGGGCCACGCACAGATACGCAGTATTTT. It encodes CASSLGGPRTDTQYF.

The chain links TRBV6-5 to TRBJ1-1; D perhaps matches TRBD1 (5 bases). Looked up from germline, CDR1 is MNHEY and CDR2 is SVGAGI. The CDR3 spans 14 residues. The V end lost 4 bases, the J end lost 0 bases, and 9 bases lay between the germline ends. CDR3 sequence reads: CASSLLGVNTEAFF. Written as DNA, the CDR3 is TGTGCCAGCAGTTTATTGGGGGTGAACACTGAAGCTTTCTTT.

This chain's CDR3 is CAIERLAGVYEQFF. Here the CDR3 DNA reads TGTGCCATCGAAAGACTAGCGGGAGTGTATGAGCAGTTCTTC. This chain connects TRBV28 to TRBJ2-1; 12 positions agree with TRBD2. The germline V gene encodes CDR1 MDHEN and CDR2 SYDVKM. V shed 10 bases, J shed 8 bases, and the junction held 9 bases outside the gene matches. The CDR3 loop spans 14 amino acids. Full variable domain (outside the CDR3, taken from reference TRBV28 and TRBJ2-1): DVKVTQSSRYLVKRTGEKVFLECVQDMDHENMFWYRQDPGLGLRLIYFSYDVKMKEKGDIPEGYSVSREKKERFSLILESASTNQTSMYLCAIERLAGVYEQFFGPGTRLTVL.

This chain joins TRBV27 and TRBJ2-7; TRBD2 might be the D (6 bases). Trimming stripped 5 bases from V and 1 base from J, with 15 bases between. The CDR3 has 15 amino acids. Germline V gene sequence: CDR1 MNHEY, CDR2 SMNVEV (reference sequence). CDR3 nucleotides: TGTGCCAGCAGTCCGTCGGGGGAAGGATCCTACGAGCAGTACTTC. It yields the protein CASSPSGEGSYEQYF.

This rearrangement joins TRBV11-2 to TRBJ2-7, with no clear D. V was cut by 2 bases and J by 6 bases, with 14 bases left in between. Looked up from germline, CDR1 is SGHAT and CDR2 is FQNNGV. The CDR3 loop spans 14 amino acids. The CDR3 coding sequence is TGTGCCAGCAGCTTAACGAGAGGTGGCCTCGAGCAGTACTTC. It translates to CASSLTRGGLEQYF.

This clone was counted once. CDR3 in amino acids: CASSFGSQETQYF. In DNA, the CDR3 is TGTGCCAGCAGTTTCGGAAGCCAAGAGACCCAGTACTTC. This chain connects TRBV28 to TRBJ2-5; D gene uncertain. V was cut by 3 bases and J by 1 base, with 6 bases left in between. This CDR3 is built from 13 residues. Germline loops: CDR1 MDHEN, CDR2 SYDVKM.

This clone was detected only a few times. The genes are TRBV11-2 and TRBJ2-7; 7 bases match TRBD2. The germline gives CDR1 SGHAT, CDR2 FQNNGV. Germline trimming cut 7 bases from V and 3 bases from J; bases unmatched to any gene: 12. This CDR3 contains 15 residues. CDR3 amino acids: CASTASASGDYEQYF. In DNA form, the CDR3 reads TGTGCCAGCACCGCCTCGGCTAGCGGAGACTACGAGCAGTACTTC.

The rearrangement links TRBV5-1 to TRBJ2-7, with 9 nucleotides matching TRBD2. The V gene's germline CDR1 is SGHRS and CDR2 YFSETQ. Trimming removed 0 bases from V and 6 bases from J; junction bases left unmatched: 4. The CDR3 extends over 14 amino acids. In nucleotides, the CDR3 is TGCGCCAGCAGCTTGGTATCGCGGGAGGGCGAGCAGTACTTC. It specifies CASSLVSREGEQYF.

The chain joins TRBV25-1 to TRBJ1-2; D remains ambiguous. Germline V gene data show CDR1 as MGHDK and CDR2 as SYGVNS. V was cut by 5 bases and J by 1 base, with 11 bases left in between. This CDR3 contains 14 residues. The CDR3 protein is CASSPPGGNYGYTF. The CDR3 DNA follows: TGTGCCAGCAGTCCCCCAGGAGGTAACTATGGCTACACCTTC.

In the case of this clone: Germline is not matched at one junction end, which may reflect a read error. The J gene is TRBJ2-7, the V gene TRBV3-1 (or the pseudogene TRBV3-2); a weak D match, TRBD1 (5 bases). The CDR3 runs 13 residues. CDR1 LGHDT and CDR2 YNNKEL come from the germline V gene (reference sequence). This chain's CDR3 is CASSQDSRQGPRF. The CDR3 DNA reads TGTGCCAGCAGCCAAGATTCGAGGCAGGGCCCTCGGTTC.

The chain recombines TRBV4-3 with TRBJ2-1; 9 positions agree with TRBD2. CDR3 size: 17 residues. Germline CDR1 and CDR2: LGHNA and YSLEER. V lost 0 bases to trimming and J lost 3 bases; unmatched junction nucleotides: 6. CDR3 nucleotides: TGCGCCAGCAGCCAAGACGTGGGCGGGGGGGACTACAATGAGCAGTTCTTC. It encodes CASSQDVGGGDYNEQFF.

The chain employs TRBV6-4 and TRBJ2-3; a weak D match, TRBD2 (6 bases). V was cut by 5 bases and J by 5 bases, with 14 bases left in between. This CDR3 is 14 amino acids long. CDR1 and CDR2 (germline): MRHNA, SNTAGT. The CDR3 nucleotides are TGTGCCAGCAGTCCGGAGGGCCGGGGAGATACGCAGTATTTT. This translates into CASSPEGRGDTQYF.

V usage is TRBV30 and J usage is TRBJ1-2, with D tentatively TRBD1 (5 bases). CDR3 length: 14 residues. Trimming took 1 base from V and 5 from J, leaving 14 bases between them. Germline V gives CDR1 GTSNPN, CDR2 SVGIG (reference sequence). CDR3 in DNA: TGTGCCTGGAGTGATTTAGGGGTAGAGTATGGCTACACCTTC. It encodes CAWSDLGVEYGYTF.

The chain employs TRBV5-7 and TRBJ1-2, with D unclear. TRBV5-7 is treated as an ORF (open reading frame) with a function not yet certain. With 0 bases removed from V and 4 bases from J, the gap between germline ends came to 7 bases. The CDR3 consists of 13 residues. The CDR3 DNA reads TGTGCCAGCAGCTTGGGGGAGAGCTATGGCTACACCTTC. The encoded protein is CASSLGESYGYTF.

The chain is built from TRBV4-1 and TRBJ2-3; 10 nucleotides line up with TRBD2. The CDR3 covers 16 residues. The V gene end was trimmed by 2 bases and the J gene end by 5 bases; junction bases not matched to a gene: 7. Per the germline V gene, CDR1 is MGHRA and CDR2 is YSYEKL. The CDR3 nucleotides read TGCGCCAGCAGCCAACTGCTAGCGGGAGTGGTAGATACGCAGTATTTT. It is translated as CASSQLLAGVVDTQYF.

The V and J genes are TRBV10-3 and TRBJ2-7; TRBD1 aligns across 9 bases. This CDR3 has 15 amino acids. Looked up from germline, CDR1 is ENHRY and CDR2 is SYGVKD. The J segment lost 6 bases and the V segment lost 4 bases, leaving 10 bases of the junction unmatched. CDR3 residues: CAISGRQGVLGEQYF. CDR3 in DNA: TGTGCCATCAGTGGAAGACAGGGGGTGTTGGGCGAGCAGTACTTC.

V usage is TRBV7-2 and J usage is TRBJ2-7; no clear D gene. This CDR3 region has 15 residues. V lost 1 base and J lost 3, with 13 bases in between. Germline V gene sequence: CDR1 SGHTA, CDR2 FQGNSA. The CDR3 DNA reads TGTGCCAGCAGCTTAGGTGGCGGAGTCTACTACGAGCAGTACTTC. It yields the protein CASSLGGGVYYEQYF.

The V and J genes are TRBV20-1 and TRBJ2-5; D gene unclear. This CDR3 has 13 residues. Germline CDR1 and CDR2: DFQATT and SNEGSKA (reference sequence). V lost 3 bases to trimming and J lost 2 bases, with 10 bases between them. The CDR3 nucleotides are TGCAGTGCTAGTAACTCGTTACAAGAGACCCAGTACTTC. It encodes CSASNSLQETQYF.